This T cell receptor (beta chain) was sequenced for a study of blood T cell repertoires in COVID-19. For the study at large: Samples of COVID-19 (acute and convalescent) were obtained from the United States, Italy and Spain. T cells, B-cell-depleted T cells, or PBMCs supplied cDNA or gDNA.

Looked up from germline, CDR1 is KGHDR and CDR2 is SFDVKD. This CDR3 comprises 15 residues. V lost 4 bases and J lost 5, with 16 bases in between. The study recruited people aged about 18 to 89 years across about two dozen US areas. Original handling: Counts of nucleated cells, estimated from reference gene primer amplification, were obtained. The data were produced by immunoSEQ multiplex PCR, yet TCRdb's version contains in-frame clones alone and is incomplete. The V and J calls and clone size are taken from that table; D and trimming were inferred from the DNA. This sample has more than 250,000 clones; more than 70% occur once, and the top ten carry roughly 1.2%.

The chain couples TRBV24-1 to TRBJ2-5, with D maybe TRBD1 (6 bases). The sequence was collected from a woman between 35 and 50 years old with acute COVID-19. The sample comprised PBMCs or T cells enriched from blood (not recorded which). CDR3 region: CATSDRSGVQETQYF. In DNA, the CDR3 is TGTGCCACCAGTGACAGATCAGGGGTTCAGGAGACCCAGTACTTC.